This passage covers 18 T cell receptor beta chains from one sample sequenced in a study of T cell responses to AZD1222 COVID-19 vaccine. Profiled with immunoSEQ multiplex PCR; TCRdb holds only in-frame clones, not every one. Among 100,000 to 130,000 clones, roughly nine tenths were seen once, and the ten largest hold 3.1%. Material: peripheral blood, obtained on day 0 of MenACWY control vaccination. The receptors shown here come from an adult in good health.

This chain uses TRBV13 with TRBJ2-5; 8 bases are a match to TRBD1. Germline V lookup: CDR1 PRHDT, CDR2 FYEKMQ (reference sequence). The length of the CDR3 is 20 residues. With 4 bases clipped from V and 0 bases from J, the junction kept 19 bases outside the gene matches. This CDR3 reads CASSSPRPLHRGNYQETQYF. The CDR3 coding sequence is TGTGCCAGCAGCTCACCACGGCCCTTACACAGGGGGAATTACCAAGAGACCCAGTACTTC.

The rearrangement joins TRBV3-1 (or the pseudogene TRBV3-2) to TRBJ2-7, with D perhaps matching TRBD1 (6 bases). The CDR3 extends over 15 amino acids. V lost 1 base to trimming and J lost 2 bases, with 12 bases between them. Germline values: CDR1 LGHDT, CDR2 YNNKEL (reference sequence). The CDR3 loop is CASSQGPTGTYEQYF. CDR3 in DNA: TGTGCCAGCAGCCAAGGTCCAACAGGGACCTACGAGCAGTACTTC.

The chain links TRBV7-8 to TRBJ1-2; perhaps TRBD1 as D (5 bases). Germline V gives CDR1 SGHVS, CDR2 FQNEAQ. The CDR3 contains 13 residues. V lost 5 bases and J lost 6, with 13 bases in between. The CDR3 region has the DNA TGTGCCAGCAGCAGTCCCAGGGATCATGGCTACACCTTC. Translating gives CASSSPRDHGYTF. The whole variable domain, filled in from reference TRBV7-8 and TRBJ1-2, reads GAGVSQSPRYKVAKRGQDVALRCDPISGHVSLFWYQQALGQGPEFLTYFQNEAQLDKSGLPSDRFFAERPEGSVSTLKIQRTQQEDSAVYLCASSSPRDHGYTFGSGTRLTVV.

The rearrangement joins TRBV30 to TRBJ2-7; D may match TRBD1 or TRBD2 (5 bases each). The germline V gene has CDR1 GTSNPN and CDR2 SVGIG (reference sequence). Deletions cut 2 bases from V and 3 bases from J, with 17 bases between. The CDR3 consists of 15 residues. This CDR3 reads CAWSITGTDNYEQYF. The CDR3 DNA sequence: TGTGCCTGGAGTATCACCGGGACGGATAACTACGAGCAGTACTTC.

The V and J genes are TRBV28 and TRBJ1-1; D unresolved. V lost 6 bases and J 6 bases, leaving 17 bases between the germline ends. The CDR3 totals 14 residues. Germline V gene data show CDR1 as MDHEN and CDR2 as SYDVKM. The CDR3 protein is CASSSGLDVAEAFF. The CDR3 region has the DNA TGTGCCAGCAGCTCGGGGTTGGACGTCGCTGAAGCTTTCTTT.

The chain employs TRBV30 and TRBJ1-2; D is unresolved. Trimming left V 2 bases short and J 2 bases short, with 6 bases between. Germline CDR1 GTSNPN, CDR2 SVGIG (reference sequence). This CDR3 spans 12 amino acids. CDR3 in amino acids: CAWSLTNYGYTF. The CDR3 DNA follows: TGTGCCTGGAGTCTCACCAACTATGGCTACACCTTC.

The chain couples TRBV7-9 to TRBJ2-5, with 8 bases identical to TRBD1. After removal of 5 bases from V and 1 base from J, the junction contained 6 bases not matched to a gene. This CDR3 is 15 amino acids long. Germline values: CDR1 SEHNR, CDR2 FQNEAQ (reference sequence). Written as DNA, the CDR3 is TGTGCCAGCAGCCCAGCAGGACAGGGCCAAGAGACCCAGTACTTC. Its protein is CASSPAGQGQETQYF.

The chain recombines TRBV3-1 (or the pseudogene TRBV3-2) with TRBJ2-7, with 8 bases fitting TRBD2. The V gene's germline CDR1 is LGHDT and CDR2 YNNKEL (reference sequence). Trimming at V came to 4 bases and at J to 0 bases, leaving 5 bases not matched to a gene. This CDR3 spans 15 amino acids. CDR3 sequence (DNA): TGTGCCAGCAGCCCAGAGCGGGGGTACTCCTACGAGCAGTACTTC. Its protein product is CASSPERGYSYEQYF.

This clone was recorded only once. The chain employs TRBV2 and TRBJ2-2; 10 bases fit TRBD2. V lost 4 bases and J lost 0; bases outside the gene matches: 8. CDR1 SNHLY and CDR2 FYNNEI come from the germline V gene. This CDR3 is 18 amino acids long. CDR3 nucleotides: TGTGCCAGCAGTGGCTGGCTAGCGGGGGACCCGAACACCGGGGAGCTGTTTTTT. Protein product: CASSGWLAGDPNTGELFF. The full variable domain, its missing parts supplied by reference TRBV2 and TRBJ2-2, is EPEVTQTPSHQVTQMGQEVILRCVPISNHLYFYWYRQILGQKVEFLVSFYNNEISEKSEIFDDQFSVERPDGSNFTLKIRSTKLEDSAMYFCASSGWLAGDPNTGELFFGEGSRLTVL.

Regarding this clone: The same CDR3 arises from other DNA sequences in this sample as well. This sequence joins TRBV5-1 and TRBJ2-3; D remains ambiguous. The CDR3 loop spans 14 amino acids. Trimming shortened V by 0 bases and J by 3 bases, and 8 bases separated the two germline ends. Germline values: CDR1 SGHRS, CDR2 YFSETQ. The CDR3 nucleotides are TGCGCCAGCAGCTTGGCAAGCGCAACAGATACGCAGTATTTT. This gives the protein CASSLASATDTQYF.

The chain is built from TRBV19 and TRBJ2-5, with a possible D match to TRBD2 (6 bases). Trimming removed 5 bases at V and 5 bases at J, with 15 bases between. There are 14 residues in the CDR3. Germline CDR1 LNHDA, CDR2 SQIVND (reference sequence). CDR3 nucleotide sequence: TGTGCCAGTAGTGTCTCGACTAGTGGGGAGACCCAGTACTTC. Protein product: CASSVSTSGETQYF. The variable domain in full, with the rest retrieved from reference TRBV19 and TRBJ2-5, is DGGITQSPKYLFRKEGQNVTLSCEQNLNHDAMYWYRQDPGQGLRLIYYSQIVNDFQKGDIAEGYSVSREKKESFPLTVTSAQKNPTAFYLCASSVSTSGETQYFGPGTRLLVL.

In this sample, this clone turned up once. The chain couples TRBV28 to TRBJ2-5; possibly TRBD2 for D (5 bases). Between the trimmed V and J ends, which lost 8 bases and 5 bases, there was a span of 12 bases. The CDR3 has 12 amino acids. CDR1 MDHEN and CDR2 SYDVKM come from the germline V gene. This CDR3 is CASGLALETQYF. The CDR3, as DNA: TGTGCCAGCGGGCTAGCCTTGGAGACCCAGTACTTC.

The CDR3 DNA is TGTGCCAGCCGCTTGGGGCAGGGGACCTACGAGCAGTACTTC. Protein: CASRLGQGTYEQYF. The chain recombines TRBV2 with TRBJ2-7, with TRBD1 as a possible D gene (6 bases). The CDR3 extends over 14 amino acids. V was pared by 8 bases and J by 2 bases, with 16 bases between. Per germline, CDR1 SNHLY and CDR2 FYNNEI.

This chain joins TRBV15 and TRBJ1-4, with D possibly TRBD1 on 5 matching bases. V shed 0 bases and J shed 4 bases, with 12 bases lying between them. This CDR3 has 16 amino acids. Germline CDR1 LNHNV, CDR2 YYDKDF (reference sequence). In nucleotides, the CDR3 is TGTGCCACCAGCAGAGATCAGGCAGGGTATAATGAAAAACTGTTTTTT. This sequence encodes CATSRDQAGYNEKLFF. The full variable domain, in which reference TRBV15 and TRBJ1-4 provide the parts outside the CDR3, is DAMVIQNPRYQVTQFGKPVTLSCSQTLNHNVMYWYQQKSSQAPKLLFHYYDKDFNNEADTPDNFQSRRPNTSFCFLDIRSPGLGDTAMYLCATSRDQAGYNEKLFFGSGTQLSVL.

This clone was seen once. V usage is TRBV28 and J usage is TRBJ2-1; 7 positions match TRBD2. Germline V gene data show CDR1 as MDHEN and CDR2 as SYDVKM. The J segment lost 8 bases and the V segment lost 5 bases, leaving 12 bases of the junction unmatched. The CDR3 totals 15 residues. The CDR3 DNA is TGTGCCAGCAGTCAGCCGGGACTACTCGCCCATGAGCAGTTCTTC. Its protein is CASSQPGLLAHEQFF.

V usage is TRBV6-6 and J usage is TRBJ2-2; perhaps TRBD2 as D (8 bases). V was clipped by 7 bases and J by 5 bases, with 20 bases between them. CDR1 is MNHNY and CDR2 is SVGAGI in the germline V gene (reference sequence). There are 16 residues in the CDR3. CDR3 sequence: CASTPRGAGGTGELFF. The DNA of the CDR3 is TGTGCCAGCACCCCCAGGGGGGCGGGGGGTACCGGGGAGCTGTTTTTT.

The chain couples TRBV6-5 to TRBJ2-7, with 9 bases matching TRBD1. Germline CDR1 reads MNHEY; CDR2 reads SVGAGI. Unmatched junction bases numbered 8, after V lost 6 bases and J lost 5 bases. CDR3 size: 14 residues. The CDR3 nucleotides read TGTGCCAGCAGCCGGGGACAGGGCGCCCACGAGCAGTACTTC. Protein sequence: CASSRGQGAHEQYF.

CDR3 sequence reads: CASSAGGQVNTEAFF. The CDR3 DNA reads as TGTGCCAGCAGTGCAGGGGGACAAGTGAACACTGAAGCTTTCTTT. This sequence joins TRBV25-1 and TRBJ1-1; TRBD1 matches at 7 bases. The germline gives CDR1 MGHDK, CDR2 SYGVNS. CDR3 length: 15 amino acids. V lost 4 bases to trimming and J lost 0 bases; unmatched junction nucleotides: 5.